The sequence of this T cell receptor beta chain was determined in a study of PD-1 blockade in mismatch repair-deficient tumors. Study-wide context: Patients had approximately 11 mismatch repair-deficient cancer types, all previously treated and progressing.

CDR1 is MRHNA, CDR2 SNTAGT, per germline. Trimming stripped 2 bases from V and 1 base from J, with 13 bases between. This CDR3 contains 16 residues. The method was immunoSEQ multiplex PCR; TCRdb's version includes in-frame clones alone and lacks a portion of them. The profile shows about 39,000 clones, 75% to 90% of them singletons. The sequence derives from an adult with mismatch repair-deficient cancer. This specimen consisted of PBMCs, obtained approximately 41 weeks after starting pembrolizumab. The chain carries TRBV6-4 and TRBJ2-3; perhaps TRBD1 as D (6 bases). CDR3 loop: CASSDGETGGTDTQYF. The CDR3 DNA reads TGTGCCAGCAGTGACGGGGAGACAGGCGGCACAGATACGCAGTATTTT.